These T cell receptor beta chains were read from a single sample in a study of a mutant IDH1 vaccine in newly diagnosed glioma. The table came from immunoSEQ multiplex PCR; TCRdb's copy has only in-frame clones and leaves some out. The sample shows tens of thousands of clones, approximately 80% of them seen only once. Their antigens are not known. Sequenced here: PBMCs, sampled from a glioma patient whose treatment included an IDH1 peptide vaccine. The receptors come from a woman aged 18 to 35 with glioma. The CDR3 runs from the conserved cysteine through the conserved F or W. The D gene is left open where the match is weak. Size values are once, few and many counts, or a class for expanded clones, and some rows have none.

CASSLEGGIYEQYF,TGTGCCAGCAGCTTAGAGGGCGGGATCTACGAGCAGTACTTC,NA,TRBJ2-7,TRBV7-8,14,NA
CASSMGERRWTQYF,TGTGCCAGTAGTATGGGCGAGCGTCGGTGGACCCAGTACTTC,NA,TRBJ2-5,TRBV19,14,NA
CASSTQETQYF,TGTGCCAGCTCAACACAAGAGACCCAGTACTTC,NA,TRBJ2-5,TRBV18,11,NA
CASSTGLAGNEQFF,TGTGCCAGCAGCACGGGACTAGCGGGGAATGAGCAGTTCTTC,TRBD2,TRBJ2-1,TRBV5-4,14,NA
CASSHTGTSGINEQFF,TGTGCCAGCAGCCACACCGGGACTAGCGGTATCAATGAGCAGTTCTTC,TRBD2,TRBJ2-1,TRBV11-3,16,NA
CASSLQGRYEQYF,TGTGCCAGCAGCTTACAGGGGAGGTACGAGCAGTACTTC,NA,TRBJ2-7,TRBV7-9,13,NA
CASQEGGGPGELFF,TGTGCCAGTCAGGAGGGGGGGGGACCCGGGGAGCTGTTTTTT,NA,TRBJ2-2,TRBV9,14,NA
CASSLVGGETQYF,TGTGCCAGCAGCTTAGTCGGAGGAGAGACCCAGTACTTC,NA,TRBJ2-5,TRBV13,13,NA
CASSILPGTKNTEAFF,TGTGCCAGTAGTATCTTGCCAGGGACGAAGAACACTGAAGCTTTCTTT,NA,TRBJ1-1,TRBV19,16,NA
CASTLRSGTNYGYTF,TGTGCCAGCACCCTACGGTCCGGGACTAACTATGGCTACACCTTC,NA,TRBJ1-2,TRBV2,15,NA
CASSPRTNNEQFF,TGTGCCAGCAGCCCGCGGACCAACAATGAGCAGTTCTTC,NA,TRBJ2-1,TRBV7-9,13,NA
CASKGFGREAFTF,TGTGCCAGCAAAGGATTCGGCAGGGAGGCATTCACCTTC,NA,TRBJ1-2,TRBV6-5,13,NA
CASSQAYEGHTEAFF,TGTGCCAGCAGCCAAGCGTATGAGGGCCACACTGAAGCTTTCTTT,NA,TRBJ1-1,TRBV4-2,15,NA
CASSSDGPQHF,TGTGCCAGCAGCTCGGACGGGCCCCAGCATTTT,NA,TRBJ1-5,TRBV7-9,11,NA
CASSHGDHWGYTF,TGTGCCAGCAGCCATGGGGACCATTGGGGCTACACCTTC,NA,TRBJ1-2,TRBV11-1,13,NA
CASSLSTGGYTDTQYF,TGCGCCAGCAGCCTATCGACAGGGGGTTACACAGATACGCAGTATTTT,TRBD1,TRBJ2-3,TRBV5-1,16,NA
CASSLVPTGTDTQYF,TGTGCCAGCAGCTTAGTTCCCACAGGCACAGATACGCAGTATTTT,NA,TRBJ2-3,TRBV7-2,15,NA
CASLSASYNEQFF,TGTGCCAGCCTCAGCGCCTCCTACAATGAGCAGTTCTTC,NA,TRBJ2-1,TRBV6-5,13,few
CASSPGGGTYEQFF,TGTGCCAGCAGCCCAGGTGGCGGGACCTATGAGCAGTTCTTC,NA,TRBJ2-1,TRBV9,14,once
CALSRELVSEQFF,TGTGCCTTAAGCCGGGAGCTAGTTAGTGAGCAGTTCTTC,NA,TRBJ2-1,TRBV30,13,NA
CASRAGGGTVEQFF,TGTGCCAGCAGGGCTGGCGGAGGGACGGTTGAGCAGTTCTTC,NA,TRBJ2-1,TRBV2,14,NA
CASSLALAGEWSLLGDTQYF,TGTGCCAGCAGCTTAGCACTAGCGGGAGAATGGAGTTTATTGGGGGATACGCAGTATTTT,TRBD2,TRBJ2-3,TRBV7-8,20,NA
CASSVEANQPQHF,TGTGCCAGCAGTGTAGAGGCCAATCAGCCCCAGCATTTT,NA,TRBJ1-5,TRBV6-4,13,NA
CASSVYGPWGYTF,TGTGCCAGCAGCGTATATGGGCCGTGGGGCTACACCTTC,NA,TRBJ1-2,TRBV9,13,NA
CSVKREAYYEQYF,TGCAGCGTTAAGCGGGAGGCCTACTACGAGCAGTACTTC,TRBD2,TRBJ2-7,TRBV29-1,13,NA
CASSQEQGTVKLFF,TGCGCCAGCAGCCAAGAACAGGGCACAGTAAAACTGTTTTTT,NA,TRBJ1-4,TRBV4-1,14,NA
CASSQDVGTVAYEQYF,TGTGCCAGCAGCCAAGATGTGGGGACGGTGGCCTACGAGCAGTACTTC,NA,TRBJ2-7,TRBV4-2,16,NA
CASWTSGGYSYNEQFF,TGTGCCAGCTGGACTAGCGGGGGTTACTCCTACAATGAGCAGTTCTTC,TRBD2,TRBJ2-1,TRBV2,16,NA
CASSERVVNSPLHF,TGTGCCAGCAGCGAGAGAGTAGTAAATTCACCCCTCCACTTT,NA,TRBJ1-6,TRBV7-8,14,NA
CASSLRQGDTGELFF,TGCGCCAGCAGCCTGAGACAGGGGGACACCGGGGAGCTGTTTTTT,TRBD1,TRBJ2-2,TRBV5-1,15,NA
CSVEVDIGSSYEQYF,TGCAGCGTTGAAGTCGACATCGGAAGCTCCTACGAGCAGTACTTC,NA,TRBJ2-7,TRBV29-1,15,NA
CASSLSLSSGELFF,TGTGCCAGCAGCTTGTCCCTGTCATCCGGGGAGCTGTTTTTT,NA,TRBJ2-2,TRBV5-6,14,NA
CASSKDGGTYNEQFF,TGTGCCAGCAGCAAAGATGGAGGAACCTACAATGAGCAGTTCTTC,NA,TRBJ2-1,TRBV21-1,15,NA
CASSLGPIQETQYF,TGTGCCAGCAGCTTAGGTCCGATACAAGAGACCCAGTACTTC,NA,TRBJ2-5,TRBV7-6,14,NA
CASSQSPLLAGEDTQYF,TGCGCCAGCAGCCAATCGCCCTTACTAGCGGGAGAAGATACGCAGTATTTT,TRBD2,TRBJ2-3,TRBV4-1,17,NA
CASSGETDGETQYF,TGTGCCAGCAGCGGAGAGACAGATGGAGAGACCCAGTACTTC,NA,TRBJ2-5,TRBV7-9,14,few
CASSTWDISFTDTQYF,TGTGCCAGTAGTACTTGGGACATTTCCTTCACAGATACGCAGTATTTT,NA,TRBJ2-3,TRBV19,16,NA
CASSLQDTQYF,TGTGCCAGCAGCTTGCAAGATACGCAGTATTTT,NA,TRBJ2-3,TRBV5-6,11,NA
CAISKDSGRGSTDTQYF,TGTGCCATCAGTAAAGATAGCGGGAGAGGGAGCACAGATACGCAGTATTTT,TRBD2,TRBJ2-3,TRBV10-3,17,NA
CSVESPGQGKPYEQYF,TGCAGCGTTGAATCGCCGGGACAGGGCAAGCCCTACGAGCAGTACTTC,TRBD1,TRBJ2-7,TRBV29-1,16,NA
CASSQGLEGTYEQYF,TGTGCCAGCAGCCAAGGATTGGAGGGAACCTACGAGCAGTACTTC,NA,TRBJ2-7,TRBV14,15,NA
CASSYGVARGYTF,TGTGCCAGCAGCTATGGGGTTGCGAGAGGCTACACCTTC,NA,TRBJ1-2,TRBV5-4,13,NA
CASSLWSSPYGYTF,TGTGCCAGCAGTTTATGGTCCAGTCCCTATGGCTACACCTTC,NA,TRBJ1-2,TRBV28,14,NA
CASTRSRKETQYF,TGTGCCAGTACTCGCTCTAGAAAAGAGACCCAGTACTTC,NA,TRBJ2-5,TRBV6-1,13,NA
CASSLGDRGNSPLHF,TGCGCCAGCAGCTTGGGGGACAGGGGTAATTCACCCCTCCACTTT,TRBD1,TRBJ1-6,TRBV5-1,15,NA
CASSQVGGAQPQHF,TGCGCCAGCAGCCAAGTCGGGGGCGCACAGCCCCAGCATTTT,NA,TRBJ1-5,TRBV4-1,14,NA
CASSQDTGEQFF,TGCGCCAGCAGCCAAGATACGGGAGAGCAGTTCTTC,NA,TRBJ2-1,TRBV4-3,12,NA